This TCR beta chain was documented in a study of cytomegalovirus exposure and HLA in healthy donors. Germline loops: CDR1 MNHNS, CDR2 SASEGT. The CDR3 has 14 amino acids. The V gene lost 6 bases and the J gene lost 2 bases, with 13 bases spanning the gap. Study-wide points: A cluster of highly shared sequence variants was likely a sequencing artifact. The authors later linked a missense DCLRE1C variant to TCR beta V- and J-gene trimming.

This clone has only a few counts. Its target is not known. PCR primers comprised 60 Vbeta and 13 Jbeta primers. TCRdb's copy holds only in-frame clones and misses some; the assay was immunoSEQ multiplex PCR. Here the sample spans 150,000 to 200,000 clones, around 80% being singletons. The rearrangement joins TRBV6-1 to TRBJ1-1; tentatively, D is TRBD1 (6 bases). The clonotype comes from a woman in her twenties or thirties in good health and CMV-seronegative. The sequencing sample was made of PBMCs. CDR3 protein: CASRVTGPNTEAFF. CDR3 nucleotide sequence: TGTGCCAGCAGGGTGACAGGCCCTAACACTGAAGCTTTCTTT.